This T cell receptor (beta chain) was retrieved from a study of post-analysis software for immune sequencing data. Carried by the TCR beta cDNA libraries were unique molecular identifiers. TCRdb re-analysed the PCR reads in MiXCR, keeping a single row per CDR3 protein. The sample yields about 430,000 distinct CDR3 sequences, approximately 37% seen once. Regarding the study as a whole: Same-batch preparations were strongly co-clustered by F measure. The study found significantly lower normalized Chao1 diversity in multiple sclerosis patients than in controls. Patients carried several TRBV segments more frequently than controls did, and TRBV5-6, TRBV5-1 and TRBV20-1 were among them.

Trimming removed 3 bases from V and 11 bases from J, with 13 bases in between. The CDR3 length is 12 residues. There are a few counts of this clonotype. The antigen is not known. The sample was blood. The chain is built from TRBV12-3 or TRBV12-4 and TRBJ1-2, with D unresolved. This receptor was taken from a girl aged 2 to 10 with multiple sclerosis. CDR3 sequence: CASSFGAATYTF. For the CDR3, the DNA is TGTGCCAGCAGTTTCGGCGCGGCAACATACACCTTC.